The 8 T cell receptor beta chains listed next were all sequenced from one sample in a study of T cells and Merkel cell carcinoma outcomes. Assay used: immunoSEQ multiplex PCR; TCRdb lists only in-frame clones, some missing. Of 15,000 to 25,000 clones in the sample, roughly 80% are singletons; the top ten hold approximately 2.8%. The sequencing input was tumor tissue from Merkel cell carcinoma. The source of these receptors is a human donor with Merkel cell carcinoma.

As concerns this clone: The junction does not match germline at one end; this may be a read error. This sequence joins TRBV5-1 and TRBJ1-1; D is uncertain. The CDR3 consists of 16 residues. The germline gives CDR1 SGHRS, CDR2 YFSETQ. The CDR3 DNA follows: TGCGTCAGCAGCTTGGAGCTTGCGATTGGCCTTACTGAAGCTTTCTTT. The encoded protein is CVSSLELAIGLTEAFF.

In this sample, this clone turned up once. V gene TRBV7-8 combines with J gene TRBJ1-5; D perhaps matches TRBD1 (6 bases). The germline gives CDR1 SGHVS, CDR2 FQNEAQ. This CDR3 contains 13 residues. V shed 8 bases and J shed 9 bases, with 17 bases lying between them. CDR3 bases: TGTGCCAGCCGGGACCCGGGAGGGGGGCCCCAGCATTTT. As protein: CASRDPGGGPQHF.

The chain recombines TRBV28 with TRBJ1-2, with D maybe TRBD1 (5 bases). Trimming left V 6 bases short and J 5 bases short, with 16 bases between. The CDR3 totals 14 residues. Germline CDR1 and CDR2: MDHEN and SYDVKM. CDR3 loop: CASRTPRGGYGYTF. The CDR3 DNA is TGTGCCAGCAGAACCCCCCGGGGCGGATATGGCTACACCTTC.

This clone was observed once. The chain has TRBV6-5 and TRBJ2-7; D may be TRBD1 (6 bases). CDR1 and CDR2 (germline): MNHEY, SVGAGI. CDR3 size: 14 residues. Trimming took off 1 base at V and 3 bases at J, with 10 bases between the two ends. The CDR3 DNA follows: TGTGCCAGCAGTTACTTCGGCAGGGGCTACGAGCAGTACTTC. Translation gives CASSYFGRGYEQYF.

This chain links TRBV5-1 with TRBJ1-5; no clear D. This CDR3 region has 15 residues. Germline V gene sequence: CDR1 SGHRS, CDR2 YFSETQ. V was trimmed by 4 bases and J by 3 bases, leaving 14 bases between them. As DNA, the CDR3 is TGCGCCAGCAGCCTTGACGAGGGCCTCAATCAGCCCCAGCATTTT. Protein product: CASSLDEGLNQPQHF.

This chain uses TRBV5-4 with TRBJ1-1; D is ambiguous. The CDR3 contains 12 residues. Germline V lookup: CDR1 SGHNT, CDR2 YYREEE (reference sequence). V gave up 3 bases and J gave up 6 bases, with 9 bases separating them. The CDR3 region has the DNA TGTGCCAGCAGCTCCAGATCCGCTGAAGCTTTCTTT. Protein product: CASSSRSAEAFF.

The rearrangement links TRBV5-4 to TRBJ2-6, with D possibly called TRBD1 or TRBD2 (6 bases each). Trimming cost V 4 bases and J 0 bases, with 17 bases left between them. Germline loops: CDR1 SGHNT, CDR2 YYREEE (reference sequence). This CDR3 is 18 amino acids long. CDR3 DNA sequence: TGTGCCAGCAGCCCCGGAGGGGGGCGCCCCTCTGGGGCCAACGTCCTGACTTTC. This codes for CASSPGGGRPSGANVLTF.

The CDR3 protein is CASSLGTTEYYGYTF. The CDR3 DNA follows: TGTGCCAGCAGCTTAGGCACGACAGAATACTATGGCTACACCTTC. The genes are TRBV7-9 and TRBJ1-2; weak D call: TRBD1 (5 bases). The CDR3 is made up of 15 amino acids. Trimming took 1 base from V and 3 from J, leaving 12 bases between them. Germline CDR1 is SEHNR and CDR2 is FQNEAQ (reference sequence).